Listed below are T cell receptor beta chains from one sample, sequenced in a study of T cell responses to AZD1222 COVID-19 vaccine. Some clones are missing from TCRdb's copy, which holds only in-frame ones; the method was immunoSEQ multiplex PCR. This table has approximately 220,000 clones, about 93% appearing once. Material: peripheral blood, obtained on day 0 of MenACWY control vaccination. These receptors were obtained from an adult in good health. Each CDR3 is given without its conserved first and last residue.

TRBV5-1 ASSFQGATNEKLF
TRBV6-5 ASTERGTTEAF
TRBV10-3 AISESGFNGYT
TRBV5-1 ASSRGTVQNTEAF
TRBV18 ASSPRSLLLRNTEAF
TRBV7-2 ASSLAATGETQPQH
TRBV30 AWSPGTGRFYGYT
TRBV28 ASRMSIGANQPQH
TRBV30 ASPGGLNTGELF
TRBV7-3 ASSLKWGTEAF
TRBV7-2 ASSLGGGPYEQY
TRBV18 ASSLQTGGVGNTIY
TRBV5-4 ASSLAGAFSGNTIY
TRBV7-6 ASSLGLGTVNEKLF
TRBV5-3 ARSLPRKEIAGANEQF
TRBV6-5 ASTPTGVSNEKLF
TRBV11-3 ASSLDTSGGSGTQY
TRBV12-3/TRBV12-4 ASSLFLGEQF
TRBV5-1 ASSQGSATLNTEAF
TRBV11-2 ASSLDRTGAGYT
TRBV7-9 ASSQDGHYEQY
TRBV25-1 ASSEPGTGANVLT
TRBV12-3/TRBV12-4 ASSNRGNQPQH
TRBV19 AAGNVETQY
TRBV5-8 ASSLERGGDTQY
TRBV6-6 ATLGAMNTEAF
TRBV30 AWSVRAPIEAF
TRBV28 ASSSPDRALGYT
TRBV7-6 ASSFGQGATDTQY
TRBV18 ASSPPQGNRMNTEAF
TRBV5-1 ASREGFQLNEQF
TRBV7-6 ASSLLTGTSGAYEQY
TRBV18 ASSDSQGETQY
TRBV5-1 ASSFLSGGDTGELF
TRBV3-1/TRBV3-2 ASSQDPPGQGASSNQPQH
TRBV7-6 ASSLGNTIY
TRBV6-2/TRBV6-3 ASRSSRETQY
TRBV5-4 ASSLEMTGVTDTQY
TRBV28 ASSFSSRQGRGYT
TRBV5-1 ASSSGQGREKLF
TRBV6-1 ASSEATGGSLLFFSGANVLT
TRBV5-8 ASSLGGRATNEKLF
TRBV5-1 ASSLTGDYNEKLF
TRBV4-1 ASSQKGATGGPEKLF
TRBV18 ASSPTEDYGYT
TRBV5-1 ASIGGNTDTQY
TRBV7-2 ASSLERAASYGYT